This T cell receptor (beta chain) came from a study of read filtering for tumor transcriptome and immune sequencing. Notes on the study in general: Compared with RNA-seq, IR-seq gave much higher clonotype depth and reliability.

The V end was cut by 4 bases, the J end by 2 bases, with 14 bases between. Looked up from germline, CDR1 is SGHNT and CDR2 is YYREEE (reference sequence). This CDR3 has 15 residues. This library used approximately 370 ng RNA and molecular barcoded adaptors spanning alpha/delta and beta/gamma chains. TCRdb independently ran MiXCR on the reads; one entry per CDR3 protein. The data show almost 40,000 distinct CDR3 sequences, with 14% seen just once and less than 20% held by the top ten. Relative to its sample, this clonotype is medium-sized. Its antigen is unknown. The genes are TRBV5-4 and TRBJ2-3, with TRBD1 as a possible D gene (6 bases). The TCR sequence derives from a donor at least 40 years old with multiple myeloma. The specimen sequenced was a population of CD138-negative cells sorted from bone marrow. CDR3: CASSLTGPITDTQYF. CDR3 bases: TGTGCCAGCAGCCTGACAGGCCCCATCACAGATACGCAGTATTTT.